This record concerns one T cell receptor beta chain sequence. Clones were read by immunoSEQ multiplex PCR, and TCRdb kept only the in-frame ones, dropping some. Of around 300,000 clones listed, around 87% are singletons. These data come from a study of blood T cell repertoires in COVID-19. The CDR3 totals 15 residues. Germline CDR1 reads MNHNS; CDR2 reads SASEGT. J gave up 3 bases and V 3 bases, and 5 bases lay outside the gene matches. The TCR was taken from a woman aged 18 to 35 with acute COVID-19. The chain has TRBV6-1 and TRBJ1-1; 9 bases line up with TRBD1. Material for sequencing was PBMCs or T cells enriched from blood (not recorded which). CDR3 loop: CASSEGTGPHTEAFF. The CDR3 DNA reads TGTGCCAGCAGTGAGGGGACAGGGCCTCACACTGAAGCTTTCTTT.